The 5 T cell receptor beta chains listed next were all sequenced from one sample in a study of identical twins. From the 5' RACE reads, TCRdb called clonotypes with MiXCR, one entry per CDR3 protein. The sample has approximately 1.8 million distinct CDR3 sequences, around 29% seen once. Material for sequencing was cord blood. These receptors were obtained from a newborn girl in good health.

The genes are TRBV29-1 and TRBJ2-1, with D perhaps TRBD1 (5 bases). This CDR3 has 14 residues. V lost 6 bases and J 0 bases, leaving 12 bases between the germline ends. The germline gives CDR1 SQVTM, CDR2 ANQGSEA. In DNA form, the CDR3 reads TGCAGCGTGTTCGACAGACGCTCCTACAATGAGCAGTTCTTC. This translates into CSVFDRRSYNEQFF.

As DNA, the CDR3 is TGCGCCAGCAGAGAACGGGCTTCGAGTGGCGGGGAGCTGTTTTTT. It encodes CASRERASSGGELFF. The chain combines TRBV5-1 with TRBJ2-2; no clear D gene. This CDR3 spans 15 amino acids. Between the trimmed V and J ends, which lost 5 bases and 7 bases, there was a span of 18 bases. Germline V lookup: CDR1 SGHRS, CDR2 YFSETQ.

V usage is TRBV20-1 and J usage is TRBJ2-5; weak D call: TRBD1 (5 bases). Germline assignment: CDR1 DFQATT and CDR2 SNEGSKA (reference sequence). V was clipped by 5 bases and J by 5 bases, with 18 bases between them. There are 14 residues in the CDR3. The CDR3 bases are TGCAGTGCTTCCGATCCCCAGGGTATGGAGACCCAGTACTTC. Amino acids: CSASDPQGMETQYF.

The chain is built from TRBV27 and TRBJ2-1; D is perhaps TRBD1 (6 bases). CDR3 length: 16 residues. Trimming shortened V by 5 bases and J by 9 bases, and 23 bases separated the two germline ends. Germline CDR1 MNHEY, CDR2 SMNVEV (reference sequence). The DNA of the CDR3 is TGTGCCAGCAGTACGCACACAAGGGCAGGGGTCAGTGAGCAGTTCTTC. Encoded protein: CASSTHTRAGVSEQFF.

The J gene is TRBJ1-4, the V gene TRBV20-1, with D possibly matching TRBD1 (6 bases). Per the germline V gene, CDR1 is DFQATT and CDR2 is SNEGSKA (reference sequence). The CDR3 extends over 14 amino acids. V lost 5 bases and J 5 bases, leaving 15 bases between the germline ends. CDR3 in DNA: TGCAGTGCTCCTCAGGGGAGGGTAAATGAAAAACTGTTTTTT. Translation: CSAPQGRVNEKLFF.